This section outlines one T cell receptor (beta chain) sequence together with its context. The CDR3 loop spans 18 amino acids. V lost 0 bases, J lost 3 bases, and 17 bases lay in between. The germline V gene has CDR1 LGHDT and CDR2 YNNKEL (reference sequence). The record originates from a study of blood T cell repertoires in COVID-19. Study background: Whether acute or convalescent, the COVID-19 samples came from the United States, Italy and Spain. PBMCs, B-cell-depleted T cells, or T cells provided the cDNA or gDNA that made up the material.

In the authors' workflow: Amplification with reference gene primers provided the estimates of nucleated cell counts. TCRdb's copy holds only in-frame clones and misses some; the assay was immunoSEQ multiplex PCR. V and J calls and clone size follow that table, whereas D and trimming were derived from the DNA. The repertoire consists of roughly 230,000 clones, with about 85% occurring once and the leading ten covering about 10%. The sequencing input was peripheral blood. This clonotype was sampled from a woman of 80 years or more with COVID-19, enrolled during active disease. This chain joins TRBV3-1 (or the pseudogene TRBV3-2) and TRBJ1-4, with D perhaps matching TRBD1 (6 bases). In DNA, the CDR3 is TGTGCCAGCAGCCAAGACGCAACAGGGTCTGAAGCTAATGAAAAACTGTTTTTT. Protein sequence: CASSQDATGSEANEKLFF.